These T cell receptor beta chains were read from a single sample in a study of identical twins. TCRdb called the 5' RACE reads again in MiXCR, with one record for every CDR3 protein. The data hold roughly 350,000 distinct CDR3 sequences, with approximately 8.8% observed a single time. The sequenced sample consisted of naive T cells sorted from blood. All receptors come from a woman aged 50 to 60 in good health. The CDR3 runs from the conserved cysteine through the conserved F or W. A D gene is named only where the DNA matches it firmly. The size of a clone is reported for some rows only, either as once, few or many, or as a class for expanded clones.

>TRBD1|TRBJ1-6|16|TRBV7-9|few
CASSSTSGTGNSPLHF
TGTGCCAGCAGCTCAACGTCCGGGACAGGGAATTCACCCCTCCACTTT
>.|TRBJ2-7|13|TRBV20-1|.
CSARTQGGYEQYF
TGCAGTGCTAGAACTCAGGGCGGTTACGAGCAGTACTTC
>TRBD2|TRBJ2-3|14|TRBV3-1|.
CASSKAGAGDTQYF
TGTGCCAGCAGTAAAGCGGGAGCGGGAGATACGCAGTATTTT
>.|TRBJ2-3|11|TRBV28|many
CASSFSRPRYF
TGTGCCAGCAGTTTTAGCCGACCCCGGTATTTT
>.|TRBJ1-2|14|TRBV15|.
CATSRDRVLVGYTF
TGTGCCACCAGCAGAGATCGGGTGCTTGTTGGCTACACCTTC
>TRBD1|TRBJ2-5|13|TRBV10-3|many
CATGQGEQETQYF
TGTGCCACCGGACAGGGCGAACAAGAGACCCAGTACTTC
>.|TRBJ1-2|14|TRBV5-1|.
CASSFGGTVGGYTF
TGCGCCAGCAGCTTTGGCGGGACGGTTGGTGGCTACACCTTC
>.|TRBJ2-2|12|TRBV30|few
CAWSSGTGELFF
TGTGCCTGGAGTTCGGGGACAGGGGAGCTGTTTTTT
>.|TRBJ2-3|13|TRBV29-1|.
CSVRRVVLDTQYF
TGCAGCGTCCGACGGGTAGTATTGGATACGCAGTATTTT
>TRBD2|TRBJ2-1|19|TRBV3-1|few
CASSQESGGSQGSYNEQFF
TGTGCCAGCAGCCAAGAGTCAGGCGGGAGTCAAGGCTCCTACAATGAGCAGTTCTTC
>TRBD2|TRBJ2-1|16|TRBV6-5|many
CATASGRVPSYNEQFF
TGTGCCACCGCTAGCGGGAGGGTCCCCTCCTACAATGAGCAGTTCTTC
>.|TRBJ2-7|14|TRBV7-9|.
CASSPGQTSYEQYF
TGTGCCAGCAGCCCTGGACAGACGTCCTACGAGCAGTACTTC
>.|TRBJ2-7|14|TRBV6-2/TRBV6-3|.
CASSYVEGAYEQYF
TGTGCCAGCAGTTACGTGGAGGGGGCCTACGAGCAGTACTTC
>.|TRBJ2-7|10|TRBV11-2|.
CASGADEQYF
TGTGCCTCCGGTGCGGACGAGCAGTACTTC
>.|TRBJ1-3|15|TRBV20-1|many
CSAISPELGRDTIYF
TGCAGTGCTATAAGCCCCGAACTAGGGAGAGACACCATATATTTT
>.|TRBJ1-3|12|TRBV15|few
CATSRGGNTIYF
TGTGCCACCAGCAGAGGGGGAAACACCATATATTTT
>TRBD2|TRBJ2-1|12|TRBV29-1|.
CSVVRGGDEQFF
TGCAGCGTTGTCCGGGGGGGAGATGAGCAGTTCTTC
>.|TRBJ2-1|14|TRBV24-1|.
CATSGRSGVGEQFF
TGTGCCACCAGTGGCAGAAGCGGTGTTGGTGAGCAGTTCTTC
>.|TRBJ1-2|20|TRBV21-1|many
CASSKSSSGRGARTNYGYTF
TGTGCCAGCAGCAAGTCCTCTAGTGGAAGAGGGGCAAGAACCAACTATGGCTACACCTTC
>TRBD1|TRBJ2-7|16|TRBV19|.
CASSTSGQGFGYEQYF
TGTGCCAGTAGTACGTCGGGACAGGGTTTTGGGTACGAGCAGTACTTC
>.|TRBJ2-2|16|TRBV6-5|few
CASSYQGAAGAGELFF
TGTGCCAGCAGTTACCAGGGGGCAGCGGGAGCCGGGGAGCTGTTTTTT
>.|TRBJ2-2|14|TRBV12-3/TRBV12-4|few
CASNEGLRTGELFF
TGTGCCAGCAACGAGGGGTTGAGGACCGGGGAGCTGTTTTTT
>TRBD2|TRBJ2-3|13|TRBV24-1|many
CATGTRISDTQYF
TGTGCCACTGGGACTAGGATTTCGGATACGCAGTATTTT
>TRBD2|TRBJ2-1|18|TRBV12-3/TRBV12-4|.
CASRGLAGLLSSYNEQFF
TGTGCCAGCAGGGGACTAGCGGGGCTCCTAAGCTCCTACAATGAGCAGTTCTTC
>.|TRBJ2-7|14|TRBV5-1|.
CASSLLFAEAEQYF
TGCGCCAGCAGCTTGTTGTTCGCAGAAGCGGAGCAGTACTTC
>.|TRBJ2-7|12|TRBV6-6|few
CASSLLTAEQYF
TGTGCCAGCAGTCTCCTGACGGCCGAGCAGTACTTC
>.|TRBJ2-2|14|TRBV21-1|many
CASSSFLSSGELFF
TGTGCCAGCAGCTCATTTTTGAGTAGCGGGGAGCTGTTTTTT
>TRBD2|TRBJ2-1|15|TRBV5-1|many
CASSSGLADYNEQFF
TGCGCCAGCAGTTCCGGACTAGCGGATTACAATGAGCAGTTCTTC
>TRBD1|TRBJ2-3|16|TRBV6-5|.
CASTHPGQGLGDTQYF
TGTGCCAGCACACACCCGGGACAGGGTCTTGGAGATACGCAGTATTTT
>.|TRBJ2-3|12|TRBV27|.
CASRQGLDTQYF
TGTGCCAGCAGGCAGGGGTTAGATACGCAGTATTTT
>.|TRBJ1-1|13|TRBV5-1|.
CASRVDSNLEAFF
TGCGCCAGCAGGGTGGATTCCAACCTTGAAGCTTTCTTT
>.|TRBJ1-5|13|TRBV29-1|.
CSVAHRADQPQHF
TGCAGCGTTGCCCACAGGGCGGATCAGCCCCAGCATTTT
>.|TRBJ2-1|12|TRBV5-1|.
CASSLGVPEQFF
TGCGCCAGCAGCTTGGGGGTTCCTGAGCAGTTCTTC
>.|TRBJ2-1|12|TRBV11-2|.
CAGGFLDNEQFF
TGTGCCGGCGGTTTCCTGGACAATGAGCAGTTCTTC